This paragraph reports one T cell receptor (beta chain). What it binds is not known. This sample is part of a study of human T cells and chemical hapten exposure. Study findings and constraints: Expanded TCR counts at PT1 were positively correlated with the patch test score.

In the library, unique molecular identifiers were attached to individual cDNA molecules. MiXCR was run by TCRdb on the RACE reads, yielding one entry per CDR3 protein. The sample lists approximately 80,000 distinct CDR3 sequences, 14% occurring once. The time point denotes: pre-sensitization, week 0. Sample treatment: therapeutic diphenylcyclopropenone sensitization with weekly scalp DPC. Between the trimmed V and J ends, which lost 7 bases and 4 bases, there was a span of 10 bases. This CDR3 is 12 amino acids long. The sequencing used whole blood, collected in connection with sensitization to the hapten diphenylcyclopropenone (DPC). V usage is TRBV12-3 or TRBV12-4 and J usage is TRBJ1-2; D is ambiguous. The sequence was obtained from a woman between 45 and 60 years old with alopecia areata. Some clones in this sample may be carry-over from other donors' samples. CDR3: CASTPVGYGYTF. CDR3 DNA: TGTGCCAGCACCCCTGTGGGCTATGGCTACACCTTC.